Here is one TCR beta chain with its context. Its antigen is unidentified. This specimen comes from a study of CD8+CD57+ T cells in acquired aplastic anemia. For the study at large: Each DNA sample taken from sorted CD4+ and CD8+ cells came to approximately 3.2 ug on average. Whole-study results and caveats: Patients and controls were found to share twenty-nine CD8+ CDR3 sequences.

TCR beta VDJ and CDR3 profiles were obtained from a genomic DNA template. TCRdb itself ran the reads through MiXCR, one entry per CDR3 protein. The sample holds roughly 200,000 distinct CDR3 sequences; roughly 65% are singletons and the top ten take approximately 40%. From germline, CDR1 is SQVTM and CDR2 ANQGSEA. The CDR3 extends over 12 amino acids. Trimming shortened V by 1 base and J by 5 bases, and 8 bases separated the two germline ends. Those patients picked for sequencing had displayed CD8+CD57+ cell expansion on flow cytometry. The chain uses TRBV29-1 and TRBJ2-5; no firm D call. The sequence derives from a human donor with aplastic anemia. Sequenced sample: sorted CD4+, CD8+, or CD8+CD57+ T cells (not recorded which) from PBMCs. As DNA, the CDR3 is TGCAGCGTTGAAGGACTGGAGGAGACCCAGTACTTC. Translation gives CSVEGLEETQYF.